Included here is one TCR beta chain sequence, with context. After removal of 5 bases from V and 8 bases from J, the junction contained 7 bases not matched to a gene. CDR1 and CDR2 from the germline V gene are SGHTA and FQGTGA. CDR3 size: 15 residues. This specimen comes from a study of blood T cells in healthy people across ages. A second roughly 7 to 11 cycle PCR used barcoded and J-beta primers. Using its own MiXCR run on the 5' RACE reads, TCRdb lists one record per CDR3 protein. Among some 1.1 million distinct CDR3 sequences listed, more than 30% were seen once. The sequence was obtained from a man aged 18 to 29 in good health. The chain couples TRBV7-3 to TRBJ2-2, with 11 nucleotides matching TRBD1. Sequencing used blood. CDR3: CASSPRDRGKGELFF. The CDR3 bases are TGTGCCAGCAGCCCACGGGACAGGGGGAAAGGGGAGCTGTTTTTT.